What follows are 22 T cell receptor beta chains derived from one specimen sequenced in a study of CD8 T cells in Susac syndrome. The RNA input was 0.5 to 1 ug, and it was reverse transcribed with random hexamers. TCRdb passed the immunoSEQ multiplex PCR reads through MiXCR, listing each CDR3 protein once. The sample contains approximately 270,000 distinct CDR3 sequences, roughly 95% of which appear only once. The material sequenced was CD4+ T cells from PBMCs. The receptors come from a human donor with multiple sclerosis.

The chain joins TRBV28 to TRBJ2-7, with 7 nucleotides matching TRBD1. This CDR3 is built from 13 residues. V was clipped by 4 bases and J by 6 bases; unmatched bases: 6. CDR1 and CDR2 from the germline V gene are MDHEN and SYDVKM. For the CDR3, the DNA is TGTGCCAGCAGTTATCCCGGGACAGTCGAGCAGTACGTC. Translated: CASSYPGTVEQYV.

This rearrangement joins TRBV5-6 to TRBJ2-1, with a possible D match to TRBD2 (6 bases). This CDR3 is 13 amino acids long. Trimming took 4 bases from V and 5 from J, leaving 10 bases between them. Germline CDR1 and CDR2: SGHDT and YYEEEE. The CDR3 sequence: CASSPGGNNEQFF. The CDR3 nucleotides read TGTGCCAGCAGCCCCGGCGGGAACAATGAGCAGTTCTTC.

The chain joins TRBV2 to TRBJ1-2; the D is unclear. The CDR3 is 14 residues long. In germline, CDR1 is SNHLY, CDR2 FYNNEI. V lost 4 bases and J 3 bases, leaving 12 bases between the germline ends. CDR3 DNA: TGTGCCAGCAGTGCCCGGACGGGATACTATGGCTACACCTTC. Residues: CASSARTGYYGYTF.

V is TRBV24-1 and J is TRBJ2-2, with D perhaps matching TRBD1 or TRBD2 (5 bases each). The germline V and J ends were trimmed by 0 bases and 2 bases, with 9 bases remaining between them. Germline values: CDR1 KGHDR, CDR2 SFDVKD. The CDR3 is 16 amino acids. The CDR3 reads CATSDLSRDNTGELFF. The DNA for the CDR3 is TGTGCCACCAGTGATTTGTCCAGGGACAACACCGGGGAGCTGTTTTTT.

The chain uses TRBV9 and TRBJ1-1, with 12 bases aligning to TRBD1. The ends lost 6 bases at V and 2 bases at J; junction bases unmatched: 8. The CDR3 has 16 amino acids. Per the germline V gene, CDR1 is SGDLS and CDR2 is YYNGEE. The CDR3 DNA follows: TGTGCCAGCACCCCGGGACAGGGGGCTCGTAACACTGAAGCTTTCTTT. Encoded protein: CASTPGQGARNTEAFF.

V gene TRBV19 combines with J gene TRBJ1-1; no firm D call. The CDR3 length is 11 residues. The germline V and J ends were trimmed by 3 bases and 6 bases, with 5 bases remaining between them. Germline loops: CDR1 LNHDA, CDR2 SQIVND (reference sequence). CDR3 region: CASSILAEAFF. The DNA of the CDR3 is TGTGCCAGTAGTATTCTCGCTGAAGCTTTCTTT.

The chain recombines TRBV27 with TRBJ2-5; TRBD2 matches 8 bases. Per the germline V gene, CDR1 is MNHEY and CDR2 is SMNVEV (reference sequence). CDR3 length: 14 residues. The V gene end was trimmed by 5 bases and the J gene end by 3 bases; junction bases not matched to a gene: 5. Here the CDR3 DNA reads TGTGCCAGCAGTCGGGGGGGCTGGGAAGAGACCCAGTACTTC. This translates into CASSRGGWEETQYF.

V usage is TRBV10-3 and J usage is TRBJ2-7; TRBD1 matches at 7 bases. The V and J ends lost 5 bases and 7 bases, in that order; junction bases with no gene match: 8. Germline V CDR1 and CDR2: ENHRY, SYGVKD. This CDR3 comprises 13 residues. DNA of the CDR3: TGTGCCATCAGTCGACAGGGCGGCTTGGAGCAGTACTTC. Amino acids: CAISRQGGLEQYF.

The chain is built from TRBV6-5 and TRBJ1-5, with D possibly matching TRBD1 (6 bases). The V gene lost 5 bases and the J gene lost 7 bases, with 18 bases spanning the gap. Per the germline V gene, CDR1 is MNHEY and CDR2 is SVGAGI. This CDR3 region has 15 residues. CDR3 in DNA: TGTGCCAGCAGTGGACAAAGGGGGGGCGCCCAGCCCCAGCATTTT. Its protein product is CASSGQRGGAQPQHF.

The chain recombines TRBV7-2 with TRBJ1-1; tentative D call: TRBD1 (5 bases). CDR3 length: 16 amino acids. Between the trimmed V and J ends, which lost 1 base and 4 bases, there was a span of 16 bases. Germline CDR1 and CDR2: SGHTA and FQGNSA. The CDR3 nucleotides read TGTGCCAGCAGCTTAGGGGGCCTCGGGGACGGCACTGAAGCTTTCTTT. Amino acids: CASSLGGLGDGTEAFF.

This clonotype was counted once. V gene TRBV27 combines with J gene TRBJ1-6; D not certain. With 6 bases removed from V and 0 bases from J, the gap between germline ends came to 24 bases. Germline V lookup: CDR1 MNHEY, CDR2 SMNVEV (reference sequence). The CDR3 contains 20 residues. As DNA, the CDR3 is TGTGCCAGCAGCATTATCGCCCCGACAAAACTGAGCTCCTATAATTCACCCCTCCACTTT. The encoded protein is CASSIIAPTKLSSYNSPLHF.

The chain has TRBV5-1 and TRBJ2-7; the D gene is possibly TRBD2 (5 bases). Germline CDR1 and CDR2: SGHRS and YFSETQ. The V end was cut by 0 bases, the J end by 6 bases, with 10 bases between. This CDR3 is 13 amino acids long. CDR3 in DNA: TGCGCCAGCAGCTTGGACCTGGGGAGCGAGCAGTACTTC. It translates to CASSLDLGSEQYF.

J is TRBJ2-7 and V is TRBV27; 7 bases match TRBD2. The CDR3 length is 16 residues. CDR1 MNHEY and CDR2 SMNVEV come from the germline V gene (reference sequence). V was pared by 2 bases and J by 0 bases, with 7 bases of the junction left unmatched. The CDR3 reads CASSLGLAEASYEQYV. The CDR3 region has the DNA TGTGCCAGCAGTTTAGGGCTAGCGGAGGCCTCCTACGAGCAGTACGTC.

This sequence joins TRBV5-4 and TRBJ1-5; unclear D gene. This CDR3 has 13 amino acids. The germline V gene encodes CDR1 SGHNT and CDR2 YYREEE (reference sequence). V was pared by 4 bases and J by 5 bases, with 10 bases between. The CDR3: CASSQGYDQPQHF. The CDR3 DNA reads as TGTGCCAGCAGCCAAGGATACGATCAGCCCCAGCATTTT.

V is TRBV6-1 and J is TRBJ1-1; D unresolved. The CDR3 covers 13 residues. V lost 3 bases and J lost 7, with 12 bases in between. The germline V gene has CDR1 MNHNS and CDR2 SASEGT. The CDR3 protein is CASSEGRRGEAFF. The CDR3 DNA reads as TGTGCCAGCAGTGAGGGCCGGCGGGGTGAAGCTTTCTTT.

The CDR3 DNA reads as TGTGCCAGCAGCGTAGTTCCAGGGGCAGATACGCAGTATTTT. Its translation: CASSVVPGADTQYF. The chain is built from TRBV9 and TRBJ2-3, with TRBD1 as a possible D gene (6 bases). Trimming removed 0 bases from V and 4 bases from J, with 9 bases in between. The CDR3 is 14 amino acids. CDR1 is SGDLS and CDR2 is YYNGEE in the germline V gene.

This clonotype has only one observation. The V and J genes are TRBV2 and TRBJ2-2; 9 positions agree with TRBD2. The CDR3 loop spans 16 amino acids. The J segment lost 7 bases and the V segment lost 0 bases, leaving 6 bases of the junction unmatched. Germline V gene lookup returns CDR1 SNHLY and CDR2 FYNNEI. The CDR3 reads CASSEAASGIDGELFF. CDR3 DNA: TGTGCCAGCAGTGAAGCTGCTAGCGGGATTGACGGGGAGCTGTTTTTT.

Note on this clonotype: A junction boundary mismatches the germline segment, possibly from a read error. The chain employs TRBV12-3 or TRBV12-4 and TRBJ2-5; D unclear. The CDR3 runs to 13 residues. The CDR3 sequence is CASSFQVQETQHF. The DNA for the CDR3 is TGTGCCAGCAGTTTTCAGGTCCAAGAGACCCAGCACTTC.

The chain couples TRBV10-3 to TRBJ1-5; 10 bases fit TRBD1. V lost 6 bases and J lost 5; bases outside the gene matches: 1. Looked up from germline, CDR1 is ENHRY and CDR2 is SYGVKD. The CDR3 runs to 13 residues. In nucleotides, the CDR3 is TGTGCCATCAGCGGGACAGGGGATCAGCCCCAGCATTTT. It yields the protein CAISGTGDQPQHF.

This chain joins TRBV15 and TRBJ2-7; 7 nucleotides agree with TRBD1. With 1 base clipped from V and 2 bases from J, the junction kept 5 bases outside the gene matches. The CDR3 loop spans 15 amino acids. CDR1 and CDR2 (germline): LNHNV, YYDKDF (reference sequence). CDR3 coding DNA: TGTGCCACCAGCAGAGGGGACAGTCCCCCCTACGAGCAGTACTTC. It translates to CATSRGDSPPYEQYF.

The rearrangement joins TRBV9 to TRBJ1-1; 7 nucleotides align to TRBD1. Trimming removed 0 bases from V and 6 bases from J; junction bases left unmatched: 8. The CDR3 contains 15 residues. The V gene's germline CDR1 is SGDLS and CDR2 YYNGEE. CDR3 DNA sequence: TGTGCCAGCAGCGTAGCTACAGGGGAGATGGCTGAAGCTTTCTTT. The encoded protein is CASSVATGEMAEAFF.

This chain joins TRBV2 and TRBJ2-3; no definite D call. The CDR3 has 14 amino acids. The germline CDR1 and CDR2 sequences are SNHLY and FYNNEI. The V end lost 1 base, the J end lost 2 bases, and 7 bases lay between the germline ends. CDR3 sequence: CASSEGIATDTQYF. CDR3 DNA: TGTGCCAGCAGTGAAGGGATCGCCACAGATACGCAGTATTTT.